Below, 16 T cell receptor beta chains from the same sample are listed, as sequenced in a study of T cells after posttransplantation cyclophosphamide (dated by TCRdb to between 2015 and 2016). The library was made by the immunoSEQ multiplex PCR assay. The immuneACCESS repertoire file appears here via TCRdb, limited to in-frame rearrangements. These files lack a portion of the clones; in checked studies, under half of the deficit traces to unresolved V genes, and the cause of the others is not known. In this sample, about 1,900 clones appear, none counted once only. The ten largest clones represent roughly an eighth of the sample. The treatment or condition label on this specimen signifies: high-dose cyclophosphamide on days +3 and +4 as single-agent GVHD prophylaxis. PTCy patients received busulfan and fludarabine conditioning, a related or unrelated marrow graft, and cyclophosphamide on days +3 and +4.

The input for sequencing was PBMCs, taken 32 days after allogeneic stem cell transplant with posttransplant cyclophosphamide. The source of these receptors is a female patient aged 35 to 55 who received an allogeneic stem cell transplant from a related donor, was CMV-positive, and had no GVHD. Following a transplant, a fraction of the T cells may be traceable to the graft donor.

This chain uses TRBV24-1 with TRBJ1-5; 7 bases are a match to TRBD1. CDR1 KGHDR and CDR2 SFDVKD come from the germline V gene. With 12 bases clipped from V and 0 bases from J, the junction kept 16 bases outside the gene matches. The CDR3 contains 17 residues. This chain's CDR3 is CAPRRGGSPYSNQPQHF. CDR3 nucleotide sequence: TGTGCCCCCCGCCGAGGGGGCTCCCCCTATAGCAATCAGCCCCAGCATTTT.

This clone has a count of ten or more. The gene calls are TRBV6-1 and TRBJ2-1; 9 nucleotides line up with TRBD2. CDR1 and CDR2 from the germline V gene are MNHNS and SASEGT. Trimming removed 3 bases from V and 5 bases from J; junction bases left unmatched: 8. The CDR3 has 16 amino acids. CDR3 sequence: CASSDRAGGRHNEQFF. CDR3 bases: TGTGCCAGCAGTGACCGGGCGGGGGGGCGGCACAATGAGCAGTTCTTC.

This clone is termed medium-sized. This rearrangement joins TRBV6-1 to TRBJ2-5; 8 nucleotides align to TRBD1. The J segment lost 5 bases and the V segment lost 3 bases, leaving 17 bases of the junction unmatched. Germline-derived CDR1 and CDR2 are MNHNS and SASEGT. The CDR3 is 18 residues long. In nucleotides, the CDR3 is TGTGCCAGCAGTGAGGCCCTGGTTATGACAGGGGTGAGGGAGACCCAGTACTTC. Its translation is CASSEALVMTGVRETQYF.

This clone came up many times. This rearrangement joins TRBV15 to TRBJ2-3; 8 bases agree with TRBD1. Germline CDR1 is LNHNV and CDR2 is YYDKDF (reference sequence). The CDR3 totals 15 residues. The ends lost 4 bases at V and 4 bases at J; junction bases unmatched: 7. DNA of the CDR3: TGTGCCACCAGCACCCCTCAGGGGGCATCAGATACGCAGTATTTT. Translating it yields CATSTPQGASDTQYF.

This clone was picked up many times. This rearrangement joins TRBV6-5 to TRBJ2-5; 8 bases are shared with TRBD2. V gave up 5 bases and J gave up 5 bases; unmatched junction bases: 10. The CDR3 is 15 amino acids. Germline V gene data show CDR1 as MNHEY and CDR2 as SVGAGI. The CDR3 DNA reads as TGTGCCAGCAGTAGCCGGGGGGGCCATGGGGAGACCCAGTACTTC. This sequence encodes CASSSRGGHGETQYF.

This clone was counted many times. The CDR3 region is CATKGISGGYTF. CDR3 sequence (DNA): TGTGCCACCAAAGGCATCAGCGGAGGCTACACCTTC. V is TRBV24-1 and J is TRBJ1-2; D ambiguous. Germline CDR1 KGHDR, CDR2 SFDVKD. V lost 8 bases, J lost 8 bases, and 14 bases lay in between. The CDR3 has 12 amino acids.

By share, this clone counts as medium-sized. The chain combines TRBV5-1 with TRBJ1-1; no reliable D call. V was cut by 5 bases and J by 2 bases, with 4 bases left in between. Germline CDR1 reads SGHRS; CDR2 reads YFSETQ. The CDR3 has 11 residues. The CDR3 reads CASSTNTEAFF. CDR3 sequence (DNA): TGCGCCAGCAGTACTAACACTGAAGCTTTCTTT.

This clone was detected many times. The rearrangement links TRBV27 to TRBJ2-3; maybe TRBD2 (5 bases). CDR1 is MNHEY and CDR2 is SMNVEV in the germline V gene (reference sequence). The V and J ends lost 2 bases and 4 bases respectively, with 10 bases between them. The CDR3 covers 14 residues. CDR3 in DNA: TGTGCCAGCAGTTTAAACGGGGTGGCAGATACGCAGTATTTT. It specifies CASSLNGVADTQYF.

This clone occurred many times. V and J are TRBV5-1 and TRBJ2-1; 16 bases are a match to TRBD2. The V segment lost 4 bases and the J segment 7 bases; nucleotides outside the gene matches: 5. This CDR3 contains 16 residues. Germline V CDR1 and CDR2: SGHRS, YFSETQ. The CDR3 sequence is CASSGGLAGGRNEQFF. The CDR3 DNA is TGCGCCAGCAGCGGGGGACTAGCGGGGGGGCGTAATGAGCAGTTCTTC. The full variable domain, with the rest looked up from reference TRBV5-1 and TRBJ2-1, is KAGVTQTPRYLIKTRGQQVTLSCSPISGHRSVSWYQQTPGQGLQFLFEYFSETQRNKGNFPGRFSGRQFSNSRSEMNVSTLELGDSALYLCASSGGLAGGRNEQFFGPGTRLTVL.

This clone has at least ten counts. The chain links TRBV9 to TRBJ2-5; the D is unclear. The length of the CDR3 is 13 residues. From germline, CDR1 is SGDLS and CDR2 YYNGEE. The V gene lost 0 bases and the J gene lost 7 bases, with 10 bases spanning the gap. CDR3 sequence: CASSVGQLATQYF. The CDR3 DNA is TGTGCCAGCAGCGTAGGGCAGTTGGCGACCCAGTACTTC.

Within the sample, this clone is medium-sized. V is TRBV9 and J is TRBJ1-3; unclear D gene. Germline V gene lookup returns CDR1 SGDLS and CDR2 YYNGEE. The CDR3 sequence is 15 residues long. The V end was cut by 4 bases, the J end by 2 bases, with 13 bases between. The CDR3 DNA follows: TGTGCCAGCAGCCCCCTTACAGTGACTGGAAACACCATATATTTT. Translated, it gives CASSPLTVTGNTIYF.

This clone is judged medium-sized (0.01 to 0.1%). CDR3 loop: CASSGQGAANEKLFF. CDR3 coding DNA: TGCGCCAGCAGCGGACAGGGGGCAGCTAATGAAAAACTGTTTTTT. V is TRBV5-1 and J is TRBJ1-4, with 11 bases identical to TRBD1. Germline V gene lookup returns CDR1 SGHRS and CDR2 YFSETQ. The CDR3 runs 15 residues. V lost 4 bases and J lost 3; bases outside the gene matches: 2.

Judged by abundance, this clone is medium-sized (0.01 to 0.1%). The chain links TRBV6-2 or TRBV6-3 to TRBJ2-7, with D possibly matching TRBD1 (6 bases). The germline V gene encodes CDR1 MNHEY and CDR2 SVGEGT. Trimming removed 4 bases from V and 0 bases from J, with 13 bases in between. The CDR3 extends over 15 amino acids. The chain's CDR3 is CASSLRGTPSYEQYF. The CDR3 DNA reads as TGTGCCAGCAGTTTAAGGGGGACACCCTCCTACGAGCAGTACTTC.

Ten or more counts support this clone. The chain is built from TRBV11-2 and TRBJ2-3; 10 bases map to TRBD1. There are 18 residues in the CDR3. V shed 3 bases and J 5 bases; nucleotides not matched to a gene: 14. CDR1 is SGHAT and CDR2 is FQNNGV in the germline V gene. In DNA, the CDR3 is TGTGCCAGCAGCTTGCCGACAGGGGGCGAACTAGGTAGAGATACGCAGTATTTT. It is translated as CASSLPTGGELGRDTQYF.

The sample holds many counts of this clone. This chain connects TRBV5-3 to TRBJ1-2; TRBD1 aligns across 9 bases. TRBV5-3 is classed as an ORF, of uncertain function. The trim removed 2 bases at V and 6 bases at J, leaving 11 bases unmatched. The CDR3 covers 16 residues. The CDR3 protein is CARSFPPGQGPNGYTF. Here the CDR3 DNA reads TGTGCCAGAAGCTTTCCGCCGGGACAGGGCCCGAATGGCTACACCTTC.

This clone was observed at least ten times. The V gene is TRBV7-8, the J gene TRBJ2-7; D unclear. V lost 2 bases, J lost 2 bases, and 13 bases lay in between. The germline V gene encodes CDR1 SGHVS and CDR2 FQNEAQ. This CDR3 has 15 amino acids. The CDR3 sequence: CASSLIGPPPYEQYF. DNA for the CDR3: TGTGCCAGCAGCTTAATAGGGCCTCCTCCCTACGAGCAGTACTTC.